This T cell receptor (beta chain) originates from a study of blood T cell repertoires in COVID-19. On the study more broadly: The origin of the acute and convalescent COVID-19 samples was the United States, Italy and Spain.

Authors' processing steps: Using reference gene primer amplification, nucleated cell counts were estimated. Here immunoSEQ multiplex PCR was the method, and the copy in TCRdb shows in-frame clones only, minus some. V, J and clone size are those of that table, while D and trimming were read from the DNA. The top ten clones hold around 25% of a sample with roughly 94,000 clones, around 83% of them seen once. Germline V gene lookup returns CDR1 SGHDT and CDR2 YYEEEE. This CDR3 region has 16 residues. V lost 0 bases and J 2 bases, leaving 15 bases between the germline ends. The rearrangement uses TRBV5-6 and TRBJ2-7; TRBD1 might be the D (6 bases). Sequenced input: peripheral blood. The TCR originated in a man in his 60s with acute or convalescent COVID-19. For the CDR3, the DNA is TGTGCCAGCAGCTTGGCCGTGGGGGCAGGGACCTACGAGCAGTACTTC. Translating gives CASSLAVGAGTYEQYF.